The present TCR beta chain was sequenced within a study of T cells in Graves' hyperthyroidism and ophthalmopathy. The CDR3 regions of TCR beta were amplified from RNA transcripts. The HTBI primer set served for first-round RT-PCR of the TCR CDR3. A single record per CDR3 protein comes from TCRdb applying MiXCR to the multiplex PCR reads. The sample lists 370,000 or so distinct CDR3 sequences, 13% occurring once. This clonotype appeared many times. The V segment lost 8 bases and the J segment 1 base; nucleotides outside the gene matches: 5. The CDR3 covers 14 residues. Germline-derived CDR1 and CDR2 are MDHEN and SYDVKM.

This rearrangement joins TRBV28 to TRBJ1-5; TRBD1 agrees at 7 bases. The source material was blood. The receptor was isolated from a man aged 25-45 years with Graves' hyperthyroidism that later progressed to Graves' ophthalmopathy. CDR3 coding DNA: TGTGCCAGCGTAAGGGGGCTGAGCAATCAGCCCCAGCATTTT. This encodes CASVRGLSNQPQHF. Based on the CDR3 plus reference TRBV28 and TRBJ1-5, the full variable domain is DVKVTQSSRYLVKRTGEKVFLECVQDMDHENMFWYRQDPGLGLRLIYFSYDVKMKEKGDIPEGYSVSREKKERFSLILESASTNQTSMYLCASVRGLSNQPQHFGDGTRLSIL.